Listed here are 5 T cell receptor beta chains from one sample, sequenced in a study of shared clonotypes between healthy human individuals. CD45RO negativity and positive selection for CCR7 defined naive CD8 cells, a population that excluded terminally differentiated effector memory CD45RA+ cells. Assay: immunoSEQ multiplex PCR; the TCRdb copy retains only in-frame clones and omits some. The sample lists about 600,000 clones; nearly 97% were seen once. The sequenced material came from naive CD8+ T cells sorted from blood. The receptor source for this set is a woman in her twenties or thirties in good health.

The chain employs TRBV7-9 and TRBJ2-5; TRBD1 matches 8 bases. Germline V gene lookup returns CDR1 SEHNR and CDR2 FQNEAQ (reference sequence). CDR3 length equals 15 residues. The ends lost 3 bases at V and 5 bases at J; junction bases unmatched: 8. In nucleotides, the CDR3 is TGTGCCAGCAGCTTGGGCAGGGGGCGCCCGGAGACCCAGTACTTC. It encodes CASSLGRGRPETQYF. Variable domain in full (rest from reference TRBV7-9 and TRBJ2-5): DTGVSQNPRHKITKRGQNVTFRCDPISEHNRLYWYRQTLGQGPEFLTYFQNEAQLEKSRLLSDRFSAERPKGSFSTLEIQRTEQGDSAMYLCASSLGRGRPETQYFGPGTRLLVL.

Written as DNA, the CDR3 is TGCGCCAGCAGCCAAGATTTTGCGACGCCTGAGCAGTTCTTC. It encodes CASSQDFATPEQFF. V usage is TRBV4-1 and J usage is TRBJ2-1, with D uncertain. Germline-derived CDR1 and CDR2 are MGHRA and YSYEKL. The ends were cut back, 0 bases at V and 9 bases at J, with 12 bases in the middle. The CDR3 runs 14 residues.

The V gene is TRBV5-4, the J gene TRBJ2-5, with D possibly TRBD2 on 6 matching bases. The J call may be mistaken, given a closer DNA end match to TRBJ2-7. The CDR3 is 14 residues long. Germline CDR1 is SGHNT and CDR2 is YYREEE (reference sequence). The CDR3 coding sequence is TGTGCCAGCAGCTTGGGCCAGGGAGGATACGAGCAGTACTTC. Protein sequence: CASSLGQGGYEQYF.

J is TRBJ2-1 and V is TRBV7-8; 9 bases are shared with TRBD2. This CDR3 spans 16 amino acids. V dropped 7 bases and J dropped 5; count of bases not matched to a gene: 12. Germline V lookup: CDR1 SGHVS, CDR2 FQNEAQ. CDR3 sequence reads: CASTPGGGRAHNEQFF. CDR3 bases: TGTGCCAGCACCCCGGGTGGCGGGAGGGCCCACAATGAGCAGTTCTTC.

The chain joins TRBV27 to TRBJ2-5, with TRBD2 identical over 7 bases. The junction had 3 bases not matched to a gene; V was cut back by 6 bases and J by 2 bases. Germline loops: CDR1 MNHEY, CDR2 SMNVEV (reference sequence). The CDR3 runs 13 residues. The chain's CDR3 is CASRGGKQETQYF. The CDR3, as DNA: TGTGCCAGCAGGGGGGGGAAACAAGAGACCCAGTACTTC.